The 11 T cell receptor beta chains reported below all come from one sample, sequenced in a study of CD8+ T cells in alopecia areata. Sequencing relied on a cDNA template that was reverse transcribed from extracted RNA. Profiling relied on immunoSEQ multiplex PCR, and the TCRdb table lists in-frame clones only, not all of them. In the table there are roughly 150,000 clones, around 54% of which are singletons. Sequencing input: CD4+ T cells sorted from blood. The source of these receptors is a human donor in good health.

The rearrangement joins TRBV15 to TRBJ2-5; D remains ambiguous. Germline assignment: CDR1 LNHNV and CDR2 YYDKDF (reference sequence). CDR3 length: 13 amino acids. V was trimmed by 3 bases and J by 5 bases, leaving 10 bases between them. The CDR3 protein is CATSRSMLETQYF. DNA of the CDR3: TGTGCCACCAGCAGGTCAATGCTTGAGACCCAGTACTTC.

This clone was observed a few times. The same CDR3 can be traced to other DNA sequences in this sample. The chain is built from TRBV29-1 and TRBJ2-7; D is ambiguous. V lost 4 bases and J lost 1, with 8 bases in between. CDR1 SQVTM and CDR2 ANQGSEA come from the germline V gene. The CDR3 covers 12 residues. The CDR3 DNA reads TGCAGCGTTGGTCTTGGGTCCTACGAGCAGTACTTC. Amino acids: CSVGLGSYEQYF.

The CDR3 DNA sequence: TGCAGCGTTCGGGGAGATGAAGCTTTCTTT. Translated, it gives CSVRGDEAFF. The chain couples TRBV29-1 to TRBJ1-1; D call uncertain. The CDR3 contains 10 residues. CDR1 is SQVTM, CDR2 ANQGSEA, per germline. The ends were cut back, 5 bases at V and 7 bases at J, with 8 bases in the middle.

This clone occurred once. The gene calls are TRBV5-4 and TRBJ2-1; 7 bases are shared with TRBD1. V was clipped by 4 bases and J by 6 bases; unmatched bases: 4. The germline gives CDR1 SGHNT, CDR2 YYREEE (reference sequence). CDR3 size: 13 residues. The CDR3 DNA reads TGTGCCAGCAGCCGGGACAGCAGCAATGAGCAGTTCTTC. It is translated as CASSRDSSNEQFF. Drawing the rest from reference TRBV5-4 and TRBJ2-1, the complete variable domain is ETGVTQSPTHLIKTRGQQVTLRCSSQSGHNTVSWYQQALGQGPQFIFQYYREEENGRGNFPPRFSGLQFPNYSSELNVNALELDDSALYLCASSRDSSNEQFFGPGTRLTVL.

This rearrangement joins TRBV29-1 to TRBJ1-2; 12 nucleotides agree with TRBD1. CDR1 and CDR2 from the germline V gene are SQVTM and ANQGSEA. The V gene end was trimmed by 7 bases and the J gene end by 5 bases; junction bases not matched to a gene: 11. The CDR3 loop spans 15 amino acids. CDR3 loop: CSAHRGQGARYGYTF. Written as DNA, the CDR3 is TGCAGCGCCCACCGGGGACAGGGGGCTAGATATGGCTACACCTTC.

The V call is TRBV14, the J call TRBJ2-7; D may match TRBD1 or TRBD2 (5 bases each). CDR1 is SGHDN and CDR2 is FVKESK in the germline V gene. The V gene lost 1 base and the J gene lost 2 bases, with 15 bases spanning the gap. The CDR3 is made up of 16 amino acids. CDR3 amino acids: CASSQVLGTAPYEQYF. In DNA form, the CDR3 reads TGTGCCAGCAGCCAAGTTCTTGGGACCGCTCCCTACGAGCAGTACTTC.

This chain joins TRBV28 and TRBJ2-5; TRBD2 might be the D (6 bases). CDR1 is MDHEN and CDR2 is SYDVKM in the germline V gene. Trimming pared 3 bases from V and 3 bases from J, leaving 8 bases between. There are 13 residues in the CDR3. As DNA, the CDR3 is TGTGCCAGCAGTTTCCCGGGAGAAGAGACCCAGTACTTC. It is translated as CASSFPGEETQYF.

This clone was seen repeatedly, ten times or more. J is TRBJ2-5 and V is TRBV14; D may be TRBD1 (6 bases). Germline V gene sequence: CDR1 SGHDN, CDR2 FVKESK. V gave up 4 bases and J gave up 5 bases, with 8 bases separating them. This CDR3 contains 12 residues. The CDR3 reads CASSPRGETQYF. In DNA form, the CDR3 reads TGTGCCAGCAGCCCTAGGGGGGAGACCCAGTACTTC.

A few counts support this clone. V and J are TRBV7-2 and TRBJ2-1; 11 bases agree with TRBD2. V shed 1 base, J shed 6 bases, and the junction held 8 bases outside the gene matches. Per germline, CDR1 SGHTA and CDR2 FQGNSA. The CDR3 is 17 amino acids. For the CDR3, the DNA is TGTGCCAGCAGCTTAGGGCAACTAGCGGGAGTTCCCAATGAGCAGTTCTTC. Translated, it gives CASSLGQLAGVPNEQFF.

The chain couples TRBV2 to TRBJ1-4, with TRBD1 matching 7 bases. The CDR3 consists of 16 residues. V was clipped by 5 bases and J by 0 bases; unmatched bases: 6. Per germline, CDR1 SNHLY and CDR2 FYNNEI. CDR3 bases: TGTGCCAGCAGTCGGGACAGTCTTGCAACTAATGAAAAACTGTTTTTT. Amino acid sequence: CASSRDSLATNEKLFF.

On this clone: A read error may produce the germline difference seen at one junction end. The chain links TRBV30 to TRBJ2-1; 10 bases map to TRBD2. Germline CDR1 reads GTSNPN; CDR2 reads SVGIG (reference sequence). This CDR3 is 16 amino acids long. This CDR3 is CAQSRTSGKLYNELFF. CDR3 in DNA: TGTGCCCAGTCCCGAACTAGCGGGAAACTATACAATGAGCTGTTCTTC.